Listed below are T cell receptor beta chains from one sample, sequenced in a study of cytomegalovirus exposure and HLA in healthy donors. Assay used: immunoSEQ multiplex PCR; TCRdb lists only in-frame clones, some missing. This table has 80,000 or so clones, roughly 76% appearing once. Sequencing was performed on PBMCs. The receptor source for this set is a woman between 35 and 50 years old in good health and CMV-seronegative. Both conserved end residues are part of each CDR3. D genes are given only for firm matches. A clone size is listed for some rows: how often the clone was seen (once, few, many), or a class if it is expanded.

clone_size: NA
d_call: NA
v_call: TRBV5-6
j_call: TRBJ2-1
cdr3_nt: TGTGCCAGCAGCTTGGGTAATACAGGGTCTGATGAGCAGTTCTTC
cdr3_aa: CASSLGNTGSDEQFF

clone_size: NA
d_call: TRBD1
v_call: TRBV5-1
j_call: TRBJ1-6
cdr3_nt: TGCGCCAGCAGCTCAGACCCCGGGACAGGGGATTCACCCCTCCACTTT
cdr3_aa: CASSSDPGTGDSPLHF

clone_size: NA
d_call: TRBD1
v_call: TRBV5-5
j_call: TRBJ2-1
cdr3_nt: TGTGCCAGCAGCCCCCGGGACAGGGGGCTCTATGAGCAGTTCTTC
cdr3_aa: CASSPRDRGLYEQFF

clone_size: NA
d_call: TRBD2
v_call: TRBV2
j_call: TRBJ2-1
cdr3_nt: TGTGCCAGCAACACGGGGGGAGAGCCCGCCTACAATGAGCAGTTCTTC
cdr3_aa: CASNTGGEPAYNEQFF

clone_size: NA
d_call: NA
v_call: TRBV2
j_call: TRBJ1-5
cdr3_nt: TGTGCCAGCAGTGAACCCCCGGGACAAAGCAATCAGCCCCAGCATTTT
cdr3_aa: CASSEPPGQSNQPQHF

clone_size: NA
d_call: NA
v_call: TRBV7-2
j_call: TRBJ2-7
cdr3_nt: TGTGCCAGCAGCCCACTAGGGCGGGGGCCCTACGAGCAGTACTTC
cdr3_aa: CASSPLGRGPYEQYF

clone_size: NA
d_call: TRBD2
v_call: TRBV5-1
j_call: TRBJ2-7
cdr3_nt: TGCGCCAGCAGCCAGGCCGGTAGCGGGACGAAGAACTCCTACGAGCAGTACTTC
cdr3_aa: CASSQAGSGTKNSYEQYF

clone_size: few
d_call: TRBD2
v_call: TRBV7-7
j_call: TRBJ2-5
cdr3_nt: TGTGCTAGCAGCTTAAGCCGGGAGGGAGAGACCCAGTACTTC
cdr3_aa: CASSLSREGETQYF

clone_size: NA
d_call: NA
v_call: TRBV6-4
j_call: TRBJ1-5
cdr3_nt: TGTGCCAGCAGTCCATCCTTCGGGTACGGCCAGCCCCAGCATTTT
cdr3_aa: CASSPSFGYGQPQHF

clone_size: once
d_call: NA
v_call: TRBV12-5
j_call: TRBJ2-1
cdr3_nt: TGTGCTAGTGTGAGCGGCTCCTACAATGAGCAGTTCTTC
cdr3_aa: CASVSGSYNEQFF

clone_size: few
d_call: TRBD1
v_call: TRBV2
j_call: TRBJ2-1
cdr3_nt: TGTGCCAGCAGCAGGGCAGGGGGATTAGAGCAGTTCTTC
cdr3_aa: CASSRAGGLEQFF

clone_size: NA
d_call: NA
v_call: TRBV2
j_call: TRBJ1-1
cdr3_nt: TGTGCCAGCAGGGGACGGAGCTTGGGGGGTGAAGCTTTCTTT
cdr3_aa: CASRGRSLGGEAFF

clone_size: NA
d_call: NA
v_call: TRBV7-8
j_call: TRBJ2-3
cdr3_nt: TGTGCCAGCAGCTTAGTGGTTGGGACAATTAGCACAGATACGCAGTATTTT
cdr3_aa: CASSLVVGTISTDTQYF

clone_size: NA
d_call: NA
v_call: TRBV20-1
j_call: TRBJ2-1
cdr3_nt: TGCAGTTTAGACTTTAACAATGAGCAGTTCTTC
cdr3_aa: CSLDFNNEQFF

clone_size: few
d_call: NA
v_call: TRBV6-5
j_call: TRBJ1-6
cdr3_nt: TGTGCCAGCAGGCGGGACGGTGGTAATTCACCCCTCCACTTT
cdr3_aa: CASRRDGGNSPLHF

clone_size: NA
d_call: TRBD1
v_call: TRBV30
j_call: TRBJ1-2
cdr3_nt: TGTGCCTGGAGTACTACAGGGGCGGGTGGCTACACCTTC
cdr3_aa: CAWSTTGAGGYTF

clone_size: NA
d_call: TRBD2
v_call: TRBV5-1
j_call: TRBJ2-3
cdr3_nt: TGCGCCAGCAGCTTGGACGGGCTAGCGGGGTCAGATACGCAGTATTTT
cdr3_aa: CASSLDGLAGSDTQYF

clone_size: NA
d_call: NA
v_call: TRBV7-3
j_call: TRBJ1-5
cdr3_nt: TGTGCCAGCAGCCAGGGCGCAAGACAGCCCCAGCATTTT
cdr3_aa: CASSQGARQPQHF

clone_size: NA
d_call: NA
v_call: TRBV9
j_call: TRBJ1-1
cdr3_nt: TGTGCCAGCAGCGTACTTCAGGGGAACACTGAAGCTTTCTTT
cdr3_aa: CASSVLQGNTEAFF

clone_size: NA
d_call: NA
v_call: TRBV28
j_call: TRBJ2-5
cdr3_nt: TGTGCCAGCAGTCCCAGGGACCAGGGGGAGACCCAGTACTTC
cdr3_aa: CASSPRDQGETQYF

clone_size: NA
d_call: NA
v_call: TRBV5-5
j_call: TRBJ2-1
cdr3_nt: TGTGCCAGCAAGGAGGCCCCTCCATACAATGAGCAGTTCTTC
cdr3_aa: CASKEAPPYNEQFF

clone_size: NA
d_call: TRBD2
v_call: TRBV7-2
j_call: TRBJ2-1
cdr3_nt: TGTGCCAGCAGCTTACTGGGACTAGCGGGAGTGGATGAGCAGTTCTTC
cdr3_aa: CASSLLGLAGVDEQFF

clone_size: NA
d_call: NA
v_call: TRBV6-5
j_call: TRBJ1-4
cdr3_nt: TGTGCCAGCAGTTACTCGGCGCGGGAAAAACTGTTTTTT
cdr3_aa: CASSYSAREKLFF

clone_size: NA
d_call: NA
v_call: TRBV27
j_call: TRBJ2-1
cdr3_nt: TGTGCCAGCAGTTTTGACTCGGGTGAGCAGTTCTTC
cdr3_aa: CASSFDSGEQFF

clone_size: NA
d_call: TRBD1
v_call: TRBV18
j_call: TRBJ2-6
cdr3_nt: TGTGCCAGCTCACCCCGACAGGGGTTAACGGCTGGGGCCAACGTCCTGACTTTC
cdr3_aa: CASSPRQGLTAGANVLTF

clone_size: NA
d_call: NA
v_call: TRBV5-1
j_call: TRBJ1-1
cdr3_nt: TGCGCCAGCAGCCCGGACCTTACAGGCTTCGGGACTGAAGCTTTCTTT
cdr3_aa: CASSPDLTGFGTEAFF

clone_size: NA
d_call: NA
v_call: TRBV7-9
j_call: TRBJ1-5
cdr3_nt: TGTGCCAGCACCCTAGATCCTCCCCCCTCTAGCAATCAGCCCCAGCATTTT
cdr3_aa: CASTLDPPPSSNQPQHF

clone_size: NA
d_call: NA
v_call: TRBV27
j_call: TRBJ2-3
cdr3_nt: TGTGCCAGCAGTTTATCGGCCGGGACAGATACGCAGTATTTT
cdr3_aa: CASSLSAGTDTQYF

clone_size: NA
d_call: TRBD1
v_call: TRBV5-4
j_call: TRBJ2-7
cdr3_nt: TGTGCCAGCAGCTCCTCTAGAGGACAGGGTAACGAGCAGTACTTC
cdr3_aa: CASSSSRGQGNEQYF

clone_size: few
d_call: TRBD1
v_call: TRBV9
j_call: TRBJ1-3
cdr3_nt: TGTGCCAGCAGCCCCGCCTGGGGACAGCTCTCTGGAAACACCATATATTTT
cdr3_aa: CASSPAWGQLSGNTIYF

clone_size: NA
d_call: TRBD1
v_call: TRBV28
j_call: TRBJ1-5
cdr3_nt: TGTGCCAGCAGTCTACCGGGACAGGGCAATCAGCCCCAGCATTTT
cdr3_aa: CASSLPGQGNQPQHF